The 9 T cell receptor beta chains below were found in one sample sequenced in a study of shared clonotypes between healthy human individuals. Terminally differentiated effector memory CD45RA+ cells were left out of the naive CD8 fraction, which was CD45RO-negative and positively selected for CCR7. The assay was immunoSEQ multiplex PCR, and TCRdb's table has in-frame clones only and misses some. The sample yields millions of clones, 85% to 95% seen once. The sample consisted of naive CD8+ T cells sorted from blood. The receptors were sampled from a man between 18 and 29 years old in good health.

The chain is built from TRBV7-6 and TRBJ1-3; D gene unclear. Trimming shortened V by 2 bases and J by 0 bases, and 11 bases separated the two germline ends. Looked up from germline, CDR1 is SGHVS and CDR2 is FNYEAQ. The CDR3 is 16 amino acids. CDR3 in DNA: TGTGCCAGCAGCTTATTGGTTGAGAACTCTGGAAACACCATATATTTT. As protein: CASSLLVENSGNTIYF.

V usage is TRBV4-1 and J usage is TRBJ2-2; weak D call: TRBD1 (6 bases). The CDR3 is made up of 15 amino acids. The germline V gene has CDR1 MGHRA and CDR2 YSYEKL. Trimming took 6 bases from V and 0 from J, leaving 11 bases between them. CDR3 DNA: TGCGCCAGCAGTGCCAGGACAGCGAACACCGGGGAGCTGTTTTTT. It yields the protein CASSARTANTGELFF.

The chain has TRBV6-5 and TRBJ2-7, with D possibly TRBD2 on 5 matching bases. The CDR3 length is 14 residues. V was cut by 0 bases and J by 3 bases, with 9 bases left in between. The germline CDR1 and CDR2 sequences are MNHEY and SVGAGI. CDR3 amino acids: CASSYSDGNYEQYF. The CDR3 DNA reads as TGTGCCAGCAGTTACTCGGACGGGAACTACGAGCAGTACTTC.

In this sample, this clone turned up once. The gene calls are TRBV2 and TRBJ2-2; D might be TRBD2 (7 bases). Germline V gene data show CDR1 as SNHLY and CDR2 as FYNNEI. V was pared by 6 bases and J by 6 bases, with 26 bases between. CDR3 length equals 18 residues. The CDR3 sequence: CASSERFISSGGPGELFF. The CDR3 DNA reads as TGTGCCAGCAGCGAAAGGTTCATCTCCTCGGGGGGCCCCGGGGAGCTGTTTTTT.

Concerning this clone: This CDR3 is also generated by other DNA sequences in the sample. The chain combines TRBV6-5 with TRBJ1-5, with 10 bases identical to TRBD1. This CDR3 spans 14 amino acids. Per the germline V gene, CDR1 is MNHEY and CDR2 is SVGAGI. Unmatched junction bases numbered 6, after V lost 6 bases and J lost 7 bases. The CDR3 spells CASSPGTGVQPQHF. The DNA of the CDR3 is TGTGCCAGCAGCCCCGGGACAGGGGTCCAGCCCCAGCATTTT.

For this clone: Other DNA sequences from this sample encode an identical CDR3 as well. The gene calls are TRBV11-2 and TRBJ2-7; D assignment may be TRBD1 or TRBD2 (5 bases each). CDR1 SGHAT and CDR2 FQNNGV come from the germline V gene. V lost 6 bases to trimming and J lost 1 base, with 10 bases between them. The CDR3 covers 13 residues. CDR3 protein: CASSSGASYEQYF. CDR3 DNA sequence: TGTGCCAGCAGTTCCGGGGCATCCTACGAGCAGTACTTC. The whole variable domain, remainder taken from reference TRBV11-2 and TRBJ2-7, is EAGVAQSPRYKIIEKRQSVAFWCNPISGHATLYWYQQILGQGPKLLIQFQNNGVVDDSQLPKDRFSAERLKGVDSTLKIQPAKLEDSAVYLCASSSGASYEQYFGPGTRLTVT.

The rearrangement uses TRBV30 and TRBJ2-2; D is uncertain. The V end lost 2 bases, the J end lost 5 bases, and 6 bases lay between the germline ends. Germline V gives CDR1 GTSNPN, CDR2 SVGIG (reference sequence). The CDR3 covers 12 residues. The DNA for the CDR3 is TGTGCCTGGAGTAAGGGTACCGGGGAGCTGTTTTTT. Protein sequence: CAWSKGTGELFF. The variable domain in full, with the rest retrieved from reference TRBV30 and TRBJ2-2, is SQTIHQWPATLVQPVGSPLSLECTVEGTSNPNLYWYRQAAGRGLQLLFYSVGIGQISSEVPQNLSASRPQDRQFILSSKKLLLSDSGFYLCAWSKGTGELFFGEGSRLTVL.

The chain couples TRBV11-2 to TRBJ2-7; D gene ambiguous. The CDR3 has 12 amino acids. Germline CDR1 reads SGHAT; CDR2 reads FQNNGV. V was shortened by 5 bases and J by 6 bases, with 11 bases between the two germline ends. The CDR3 nucleotides are TGTGCCAGCAGCCCAGGTTTTCGCGAGCAGTACTTC. Protein: CASSPGFREQYF. The full variable domain, rest sourced from reference TRBV11-2 and TRBJ2-7, is EAGVAQSPRYKIIEKRQSVAFWCNPISGHATLYWYQQILGQGPKLLIQFQNNGVVDDSQLPKDRFSAERLKGVDSTLKIQPAKLEDSAVYLCASSPGFREQYFGPGTRLTVT.

The V call is TRBV4-1, the J call TRBJ2-5; D may be TRBD1 or TRBD2 (6 bases each). CDR1 is MGHRA, CDR2 YSYEKL, per germline. There are 16 residues in the CDR3. Trimming took 3 bases from V and 1 from J, leaving 15 bases between them. The CDR3 spells CASSHFGGTLQETQYF. Written as DNA, the CDR3 is TGCGCCAGCAGCCACTTTGGAGGGACACTCCAAGAGACCCAGTACTTC.